One and the same sample provided the 6 T cell receptor beta chains below, sequenced in a study of identical twins. TCRdb re-called the 5' RACE reads with MiXCR, one entry per CDR3 protein. The table includes 460,000 or so distinct CDR3 sequences, 13% to 15% detected once. The data also belong to a second study, concerning yellow fever vaccine responses in identical twins.

Material for sequencing was CD4+ T cells sorted from blood. These receptors were taken from a woman aged 18-29 years in good health.

A few counts support this clonotype. J is TRBJ2-1 and V is TRBV6-4; 7 nucleotides align to TRBD2. The germline gives CDR1 MRHNA, CDR2 SNTAGT. This CDR3 has 13 residues. J gave up 6 bases and V 5 bases, and 4 bases lay outside the gene matches. The CDR3 region has the DNA TGTGCCAGCAGTACGAGGGAGGGCAATGAGCAGTTCTTC. Its translation is CASSTREGNEQFF.

This clonotype was seen a handful of times. The chain carries TRBV6-2 or TRBV6-3 and TRBJ2-2, with TRBD2 as a possible D gene (6 bases). Trimming took off 5 bases at V and 4 bases at J, with 11 bases between the two ends. CDR3 length: 14 amino acids. Looked up from germline, CDR1 is MNHEY and CDR2 is SVGEGT. The DNA of the CDR3 is TGTGCCAGCAGTGGAGGACTATTCACCGGGGAGCTGTTTTTT. It is translated as CASSGGLFTGELFF.

The sample holds a few counts of this clonotype. V is TRBV28 and J is TRBJ2-3; TRBD1 agrees at 7 bases. The CDR3 has 19 residues. After removal of 5 bases from V and 5 bases from J, the junction contained 22 bases not matched to a gene. CDR1 is MDHEN, CDR2 SYDVKM, per germline. CDR3 coding DNA: TGTGCCAGCAGTCCCGGGACAGCTCTGTGGTCCCGGGAAAGAGATACGCAGTATTTT. Translation gives CASSPGTALWSRERDTQYF. The variable domain in full, completed from reference TRBV28 and TRBJ2-3, reads DVKVTQSSRYLVKRTGEKVFLECVQDMDHENMFWYRQDPGLGLRLIYFSYDVKMKEKGDIPEGYSVSREKKERFSLILESASTNQTSMYLCASSPGTALWSRERDTQYFGPGTRLTVL.

This clonotype was counted between two and nine times. The rearrangement joins TRBV24-1 to TRBJ2-1; TRBD2 matches 7 bases. The CDR3 is 15 amino acids. Germline loops: CDR1 KGHDR, CDR2 SFDVKD. The V segment lost 5 bases and the J segment 5 bases; nucleotides outside the gene matches: 8. In nucleotides, the CDR3 is TGTGCCACCAGTGTCTTCTGGGGGGGGAACAATGAGCAGTTCTTC. Protein: CATSVFWGGNNEQFF.

The gene calls are TRBV30 and TRBJ1-2; no clear D gene. The germline V gene has CDR1 GTSNPN and CDR2 SVGIG (reference sequence). The CDR3 extends over 13 amino acids. V lost 5 bases, J lost 0 bases, and 10 bases lay in between. The CDR3 nucleotides read TGTGCCTGGGCTGGGAATTCTAACTATGGCTACACCTTC. Translated, it gives CAWAGNSNYGYTF. The whole variable domain, filled in from reference TRBV30 and TRBJ1-2, reads SQTIHQWPATLVQPVGSPLSLECTVEGTSNPNLYWYRQAAGRGLQLLFYSVGIGQISSEVPQNLSASRPQDRQFILSSKKLLLSDSGFYLCAWAGNSNYGYTFGSGTRLTVV.

This rearrangement joins TRBV7-9 to TRBJ2-1; 14 nucleotides agree with TRBD2. J was trimmed by 10 bases and V by 0 bases; bases with no gene match: 8. The CDR3 is made up of 17 amino acids. Germline-derived CDR1 and CDR2 are SEHNR and FQNEAQ (reference sequence). The CDR3 spells CASSLAQGLAGGEEQFF. The DNA for the CDR3 is TGTGCCAGCAGCTTAGCGCAAGGACTAGCGGGAGGTGAGGAGCAGTTCTTC.